The 19 T cell receptor beta chains in this list originate from one sample, sequenced in a study of metastatic and nonmetastatic thyroid tumors. Among the patients, none had received any treatment before thyroid surgery. TCRdb recomputed clones from the PCR reads via MiXCR. The data hold 50,000 or so clones, with approximately 15% observed a single time. Sequenced sample: blood. These receptors originate from a female donor with papillary thyroid cancer or a benign thyroid nodule (not recorded which). Some clones in this sample may be carry-over from other donors' samples.

The chain couples TRBV24-1 to TRBJ1-5, with a tentative D call TRBD1 (5 bases). CDR3 size: 15 residues. Looked up from germline, CDR1 is KGHDR and CDR2 is SFDVKD. Trimming pared 6 bases from V and 5 bases from J, leaving 16 bases between. CDR3 residues: CATSPGTGLDQPQHF. The DNA of the CDR3 is TGTGCCACCAGTCCCGGGACGGGTTTGGATCAGCCCCAGCATTTT.

Only a few counts were recorded for this clone. A much more abundant neighbour one base away suggests this may be a read error. This chain joins TRBV29-1 and TRBJ1-2, with D uncertain. The V gene's germline CDR1 is SQVTM and CDR2 ANQGSEA. V was trimmed by 2 bases and J by 7 bases, leaving 11 bases between them. CDR3 length: 12 amino acids. CDR3 region: CSVEPMESGYTF. CDR3 DNA: TGCAGCGTTGAACCAATGGAGTCTGGCTACACCTTC.

Of note for this clone: A read error is possible here, since a much larger clone lies one base away. The V gene is TRBV11-1, the J gene TRBJ2-1; 9 bases match TRBD2. This CDR3 is built from 16 residues. Germline V gives CDR1 SGHAT, CDR2 FQDESV (reference sequence). The ends lost 6 bases at V and 1 base at J; junction bases unmatched: 7. CDR3 residues: CASRRRAGGSYNEQFF. CDR3 DNA sequence: TGTGCCAGCAGACGCAGAGCGGGGGGTTCCTACAATGAGCAGTTCTTC.

The rearrangement joins TRBV7-9 to TRBJ1-1, with D possibly TRBD1 on 5 matching bases. V shed 1 base and J shed 3 bases, with 12 bases lying between them. The CDR3 spans 15 residues. CDR1 SEHNR and CDR2 FQNEAQ come from the germline V gene (reference sequence). The CDR3: CASSLVAGSHTEAFF. The DNA for the CDR3 is TGTGCCAGCAGCTTAGTTGCAGGGAGCCACACTGAAGCTTTCTTT.

The V call is TRBV19, the J call TRBJ2-2; 7 bases match TRBD1. Trimming took 2 bases from V and 6 from J; bases not matched to a gene: 9. Looked up from germline, CDR1 is LNHDA and CDR2 is SQIVND (reference sequence). The length of the CDR3 is 16 residues. The CDR3 nucleotides read TGTGCCAGTAGTATATGTACAGGGGTTGGCGCCGGGGAGCTGTTTTTT. Its translation is CASSICTGVGAGELFF.

This clone has at least ten counts. The chain carries TRBV9 and TRBJ2-3; D remains ambiguous. Germline CDR1 is SGDLS and CDR2 is YYNGEE. The CDR3 loop spans 12 amino acids. V lost 3 bases, J lost 5 bases, and 7 bases lay in between. CDR3 protein: CASSARGDTQYF. The CDR3 DNA sequence: TGTGCCAGCAGCGCGAGAGGAGATACGCAGTATTTT.

This clone was recorded at least ten times. The sample contains more than one DNA sequence encoding this CDR3. This chain joins TRBV7-8 and TRBJ2-6; D is ambiguous. The CDR3 sequence is 14 residues long. V was shortened by 3 bases and J by 12 bases, with 15 bases between the two germline ends. CDR1 SGHVS and CDR2 FQNEAQ come from the germline V gene. CDR3 sequence: CASSFTTSPRVLTF. The CDR3 DNA reads as TGTGCCAGCAGCTTTACGACCTCTCCGCGCGTCCTGACTTTC. The full variable domain, completed using reference TRBV7-8 and TRBJ2-6, is GAGVSQSPRYKVAKRGQDVALRCDPISGHVSLFWYQQALGQGPEFLTYFQNEAQLDKSGLPSDRFFAERPEGSVSTLKIQRTQQEDSAVYLCASSFTTSPRVLTFGAGSRLTVL.

About this clone: A read error may account for a junction end that differs from germline. The chain has TRBV6-1 and TRBJ2-7, with a possible D match to TRBD2 (5 bases). This CDR3 is built from 13 residues. Germline CDR1 is MNHNS and CDR2 is SASEGT. The CDR3 DNA follows: TGTTCCAGTAGTGGAGCGGACTCCTGGAAGCAGTACTTC. This translates into CSSSGADSWKQYF.

This clone has at least ten counts. The genes are TRBV5-5 and TRBJ2-7; possible D gene TRBD2, 6 bases. Germline-derived CDR1 and CDR2 are SGHKS and YYEKEE (reference sequence). Trimming removed 0 bases from V and 4 bases from J, with 14 bases in between. CDR3 length: 15 amino acids. For the CDR3, the DNA is TGTGCCAGCAGCTTGGCTGGCGGACTAAAGTACGAGCAGTACTTC. It translates to CASSLAGGLKYEQYF.

The J gene is TRBJ2-7, the V gene TRBV18; the D gene could be TRBD1 or TRBD2 (5 bases each). Germline assignment: CDR1 KGHSH and CDR2 LQKENI. CDR3 size: 13 residues. Trimming pared 6 bases from V and 7 bases from J, leaving 16 bases between. CDR3 in amino acids: CASSPTGAREQYF. Here the CDR3 DNA reads TGTGCCAGCTCCCCCACCGGGGCGCGGGAGCAGTACTTC.

In the case of this clone: One end of the junction is discordant with germline, which a read error may explain. Here the CDR3 DNA reads TGTGCCCGGAGTAGCGGGAGGTCCTACGAGCAATACTTC. Protein: CARSSGRSYEQYF. The V and J genes are TRBV30 and TRBJ2-7, with 10 nucleotides matching TRBD2. Germline V CDR1 and CDR2: GTSNPN, SVGIG (reference sequence). The CDR3 loop spans 13 amino acids. Based on the CDR3 plus reference TRBV30 and TRBJ2-7, the full variable domain is SQTIHQWPATLVQPVGSPLSLECTVEGTSNPNLYWYRQAAGRGLQLLFYSVGIGQISSEVPQNLSASRPQDRQFILSSKKLLLSDSGFYLCARSSGRSYEQYFGPGTRLTVT.

This clone has at least ten counts. The rearrangement joins TRBV12-3 or TRBV12-4 to TRBJ2-2; possibly TRBD1 for D (5 bases). The CDR3 runs 15 residues. Trimming stripped 1 base from V and 1 base from J, with 7 bases between. In DNA form, the CDR3 reads TGTGCCAGCAGTTTAGTTCAGGGGAACACCGGGGAGCTGTTTTTT. As protein: CASSLVQGNTGELFF.

This clone was found many times. The rearrangement joins TRBV20-1 to TRBJ2-5, with D unresolved. V shed 3 bases and J shed 1 base, with 12 bases lying between them. The CDR3 spans 14 residues. From germline, CDR1 is DFQATT and CDR2 SNEGSKA (reference sequence). This CDR3 is CSARSDTSQETQYF. The CDR3 DNA sequence: TGCAGTGCTAGGAGCGACACAAGCCAAGAGACCCAGTACTTC.

This clone was observed a few times. A junction end diverges from the germline sequence, so it may reflect a read error. The V and J genes are TRBV10-1 and TRBJ1-2; D unresolved. Germline loops: CDR1 WNHNN, CDR2 SYGVQD (reference sequence). The CDR3 covers 9 residues. The CDR3 DNA is TGCGCCAGCAGTGAAAGGTTCCCATTC. Translating gives CASSERFPF.

The rearrangement links TRBV6-1 to TRBJ2-3; TRBD2 agrees at 11 bases. Germline assignment: CDR1 MNHNS and CDR2 SASEGT. Losses at the gene ends were 6 bases for V and 5 bases for J; bases not matched to a gene: 7. The CDR3 runs 15 residues. The CDR3 DNA reads as TGTGCCAGCAGAGTAGCGGGAGGGCCGGAAGATACGCAGTATTTT. Translation gives CASRVAGGPEDTQYF.

This clone was found a few times. A much more abundant neighbour one base away suggests this may be a read error. This chain joins TRBV6-5 and TRBJ2-4; perhaps TRBD2 as D (5 bases). The germline V gene has CDR1 MNHEY and CDR2 SVGAGI. The CDR3 length is 13 residues. This CDR3 is CASRGLEGGIKYF. The CDR3 bases are TGTGCCAGCAGAGGGTTAGAAGGAGGCATTAAGTACTTC.

In this sample, this clone turned up a few times. The chain has TRBV15 and TRBJ1-2; no clear D gene. The CDR3 totals 12 residues. The V gene lost 0 bases and the J gene lost 14 bases, with 13 bases spanning the gap. CDR1 and CDR2 (germline): LNHNV, YYDKDF (reference sequence). The CDR3 nucleotides read TGTGCCACCAGCAGAGAAAGGAGTATAAGAACCTTC. It translates to CATSRERSIRTF.

As concerns this clone: This may come from a read error, since a much larger clone is one base off. The gene calls are TRBV18 and TRBJ2-1; no clear D gene. V lost 2 bases, J lost 8 bases, and 13 bases lay in between. The length of the CDR3 is 14 residues. Germline CDR1 and CDR2: KGHSH and LQKENI. The CDR3 DNA is TGTGCCAGCTCACCAGTGGTAGTCGGAGATGAGCAGTTCTTC. Protein sequence: CASSPVVVGDEQFF.

This clone was picked up many times. V and J are TRBV30 and TRBJ2-7; D is perhaps TRBD1 or TRBD2 (5 bases each). The CDR3 sequence is 13 residues long. Between the trimmed V and J ends, which lost 4 bases and 0 bases, there was a span of 10 bases. Germline values: CDR1 GTSNPN, CDR2 SVGIG (reference sequence). This CDR3 is CAWTRGSSYEQYF. CDR3 sequence (DNA): TGTGCCTGGACCCGGGGCAGCTCCTACGAGCAGTACTTC.